One sample yielded the 32 T cell receptor beta chains listed below, sequenced in a study of Graves' ophthalmopathy and Graves' hyperthyroidism (dated by TCRdb to between 2018 and 2020). TCRdb records Illumina HiSeq 2000 as the sequencer. TCR beta CDR3 regions were amplified from RNA transcripts for repertoire sequencing. The first round was an RT-PCR using HTBI primers with the Qiagen OneStep RT-PCR kit, and this first round was followed by a second-round multiplex PCR, then size selection and purification. TCRdb ran its own pipeline on the public reads, namely fastp trimming at Q25 and MiXCR clone calling, and kept in-frame beta chains. Rows matching on CDR3 protein sequence are summarized as one entry with the most common DNA and genes. The sample profile shows roughly 350,000 distinct CDR3 sequences; approximately 17% of them were found once. Together, the top ten hold 2% to 3% of the sample.

Sequenced: peripheral blood. These TCRs come from an adult woman with stable Graves' hyperthyroidism.

Many counts were recorded for this clonotype. The chain uses TRBV19 and TRBJ2-7; D is unclear. The CDR3 consists of 14 residues. In germline, CDR1 is LNHDA, CDR2 SQIVND (reference sequence). Trimming left V 3 bases short and J 2 bases short, with 11 bases between. In DNA, the CDR3 is TGTGCCAGTAGTATGGGCGATGGGCCCTACGAGCAGTACTTC. Residues: CASSMGDGPYEQYF.

This clonotype was detected many times. The chain employs TRBV6-1 and TRBJ2-7; perhaps D is TRBD1 or TRBD2 (7 bases each). Germline V CDR1 and CDR2: MNHNS, SASEGT. The CDR3 is 15 residues long. Trimming took 6 bases from V and 2 from J, leaving 17 bases between them. This chain's CDR3 is CASRLGQGGAYEQYF. The CDR3, as DNA: TGTGCCAGCAGACTAGGTCAGGGGGGGGCCTACGAGCAGTACTTC.

This clonotype was found many times. The J gene is TRBJ2-7, the V gene TRBV27, with 9 bases matching TRBD1. The germline V gene encodes CDR1 MNHEY and CDR2 SMNVEV (reference sequence). CDR3 length: 12 amino acids. V trimming: 6 bases; J trimming: 3 bases; junction bases outside the gene matches: 0. The CDR3 DNA follows: TGTGCCAGCAGGGACAGGGGCTACGAGCAGTACTTC. It yields the protein CASRDRGYEQYF.

In this sample, this clonotype turned up many times. The chain uses TRBV6-5 and TRBJ2-5, with D possibly TRBD2 on 6 matching bases. Looked up from germline, CDR1 is MNHEY and CDR2 is SVGAGI. This CDR3 is built from 13 residues. Trimming shortened V by 7 bases and J by 3 bases, and 12 bases separated the two germline ends. CDR3 DNA: TGTGCCAGCAATATGCGGGGAGAAGAGACCCAGTACTTC. Its translation: CASNMRGEETQYF.

The sample holds a few counts of this clonotype. The chain combines TRBV18 with TRBJ1-1, with D unresolved. The germline CDR1 and CDR2 sequences are KGHSH and LQKENI. The CDR3 length is 14 residues. The V and J ends lost 1 base and 5 bases respectively, with 11 bases between them. For the CDR3, the DNA is TGTGCCAGCTCACCACAGACGGCTTCTACTGAAGCTTTCTTT. This gives the protein CASSPQTASTEAFF.

The gene calls are TRBV27 and TRBJ1-5; D is undetermined. V gave up 6 bases and J gave up 3 bases, with 12 bases separating them. The CDR3 extends over 14 amino acids. Germline V gene lookup returns CDR1 MNHEY and CDR2 SMNVEV (reference sequence). The CDR3 reads CASSRGGINQPQHF. The CDR3 bases are TGTGCCAGCAGCCGCGGAGGGATCAATCAGCCCCAGCATTTT.

The chain employs TRBV4-2 and TRBJ1-2; D is ambiguous. V shed 0 bases and J shed 4 bases, with 9 bases lying between them. Germline CDR1 and CDR2: LGHNA and YNFKEQ. The CDR3 length is 14 residues. The CDR3 DNA is TGTGCCAGCAGCCAAGATCTTGGAGCCTATGGCTACACCTTC. Amino acids: CASSQDLGAYGYTF.

This clonotype was recorded many times. The CDR3 sequence: CASSMPPPHQLAIPETQYF. The CDR3 coding sequence is TGTGCCAGCAGTATGCCCCCCCCCCACCAACTAGCAATCCCAGAGACCCAGTACTTC. V is TRBV28 and J is TRBJ2-5; perhaps TRBD2 as D (6 bases). Germline CDR1 reads MDHEN; CDR2 reads SYDVKM. This CDR3 has 19 amino acids. The V end was cut by 5 bases, the J end by 4 bases, with 29 bases between.

This clonotype was recorded at least ten times. The V gene is TRBV20-1, the J gene TRBJ2-7; D call uncertain. This CDR3 is 12 amino acids long. Germline-derived CDR1 and CDR2 are DFQATT and SNEGSKA (reference sequence). Trimming took off 8 bases at V and 7 bases at J, with 18 bases between the two ends. CDR3 sequence reads: CSPSYRPGEQYF. CDR3 bases: TGCAGTCCCTCCTACCGACCCGGGGAGCAGTACTTC.

This clonotype was detected ten times or more. V and J are TRBV6-5 and TRBJ2-2; 8 nucleotides match TRBD1. The J segment lost 2 bases and the V segment lost 5 bases, leaving 7 bases of the junction unmatched. The CDR3 has 16 amino acids. CDR1 MNHEY and CDR2 SVGAGI come from the germline V gene. This CDR3 is CASSHLTGGNTGELFF. The CDR3 region has the DNA TGTGCCAGCAGTCACTTAACAGGGGGAAACACCGGGGAGCTGTTTTTT.

With respect to this clonotype: This may come from a read error, since a much larger clone is one base off. The chain employs TRBV11-1 and TRBJ2-2; 9 nucleotides agree with TRBD2. After removal of 2 bases from V and 3 bases from J, the junction contained 10 bases not matched to a gene. CDR3 size: 18 residues. Germline-derived CDR1 and CDR2 are SGHAT and FQDESV (reference sequence). CDR3 sequence: CASSLSRGRAVHTGELFF. The DNA of the CDR3 is TGTGCCAGCAGCTTAAGTCGCGGGAGGGCCGTCCACACCGGGGAGCTGTTTTTT.

This clonotype appeared a few times. The rearrangement links TRBV28 to TRBJ2-5; D is perhaps TRBD1 or TRBD2 (5 bases each). This CDR3 is built from 14 residues. Germline assignment: CDR1 MDHEN and CDR2 SYDVKM. Trimming removed 2 bases from V and 5 bases from J, with 12 bases in between. CDR3 region: CASSLRGDEETQYF. Here the CDR3 DNA reads TGTGCCAGCAGTTTAAGAGGGGATGAGGAGACCCAGTACTTC.

This clonotype was observed at least ten times. The chain recombines TRBV2 with TRBJ1-2, with 7 bases identical to TRBD1. V lost 2 bases and J lost 3; bases outside the gene matches: 0. Germline CDR1 and CDR2: SNHLY and FYNNEI. The CDR3 extends over 13 amino acids. CDR3 loop: CASSEQGDYGYTF. The CDR3, as DNA: TGTGCCAGCAGTGAACAGGGGGACTATGGCTACACCTTC.

This clonotype was counted at least ten times. The chain combines TRBV5-1 with TRBJ2-7; 10 bases are a match to TRBD2. The CDR3 length is 16 residues. V lost 1 base, J lost 2 bases, and 6 bases stayed unmatched. The germline CDR1 and CDR2 sequences are SGHRS and YFSETQ. Here the CDR3 DNA reads TGCGCCAGCAGCTTGAACATAGCGGGAGGAGCCTACGAGCAGTACTTC. Protein: CASSLNIAGGAYEQYF.

This CDR3 reads CASTHREGYGYTF. The CDR3 region has the DNA TGTGCCAGCACCCACAGGGAGGGCTATGGCTACACCTTC. V usage is TRBV7-8 and J usage is TRBJ1-2, with D tentatively TRBD1 (6 bases). V lost 7 bases and J lost 4, with 13 bases in between. The CDR3 sequence is 13 residues long. Germline V gene sequence: CDR1 SGHVS, CDR2 FQNEAQ.

This clonotype was counted many times. This rearrangement joins TRBV6-2 or TRBV6-3 to TRBJ1-5, with D possibly TRBD1 on 5 matching bases. CDR1 and CDR2 from the germline V gene are MNHEY and SVGEGT. The CDR3 totals 17 residues. The V and J ends lost 2 bases and 6 bases respectively, with 20 bases between them. For the CDR3, the DNA is TGTGCCAGCAGTTACCCCCCAATGAAAGGGCAGGGTCAGCCCCAGCATTTT. This codes for CASSYPPMKGQGQPQHF.

The rearrangement joins TRBV12-3 or TRBV12-4 to TRBJ2-6; TRBD1 is a possible D gene (5 bases). V dropped 6 bases and J dropped 0 bases, with 12 bases sitting between them. This CDR3 region has 16 residues. The CDR3 nucleotides read TGTGCCAGCAGGGACATCTCTTACTCTGGGGCCAACGTCCTGACTTTC. Residues: CASRDISYSGANVLTF.

The sample holds a few counts of this clonotype. No conserved phenylalanine or tryptophan ends this CDR3, so it is likely a read error. CDR3 in DNA: TGCAGTGCTAAGAGGACTAGCGGGAGTGGGTACGAGCAGTACCTC. As protein: CSAKRTSGSGYEQYL. V is TRBV20-1 and J is TRBJ2-7, with 13 positions matching TRBD2. The V segment lost 4 bases and the J segment 4 bases; nucleotides outside the gene matches: 7. The CDR3 has 15 amino acids. CDR1 and CDR2 (germline): DFQATT, SNEGSKA (reference sequence).

At least ten counts were recorded for this clonotype. This chain links TRBV6-2 or TRBV6-3 with TRBJ2-7; TRBD1 matches 10 bases. Germline-derived CDR1 and CDR2 are MNHEY and SVGEGT. V dropped 8 bases and J dropped 2; count of bases not matched to a gene: 3. The CDR3 loop spans 13 amino acids. The CDR3 DNA follows: TGTGCCAGCGGACAGGGGGGAACCTACGAGCAGTACTTC. The encoded protein is CASGQGGTYEQYF.

The table lists this clonotype with many counts. CDR3 sequence (DNA): TGTGCCATCAGTGAGTTTACTACTAACGAGCAGTACTTC. It yields the protein CAISEFTTNEQYF. This chain connects TRBV10-3 to TRBJ2-7; D is unclear. CDR1 and CDR2 from the germline V gene are ENHRY and SYGVKD. V was trimmed by 1 base and J by 5 bases, leaving 9 bases between them. This CDR3 is 13 amino acids long.

The sample holds many counts of this clonotype. This rearrangement joins TRBV14 to TRBJ2-7; 7 bases line up with TRBD2. This CDR3 is built from 19 residues. The V gene end was trimmed by 4 bases and the J gene end by 6 bases; junction bases not matched to a gene: 24. Germline CDR1 is SGHDN and CDR2 is FVKESK. CDR3 region: CASSPGGGRPSRPPLEQYF. The CDR3 region has the DNA TGTGCCAGCAGCCCTGGGGGGGGAAGGCCCTCAAGACCCCCTCTCGAGCAGTACTTC.

The rearrangement joins TRBV7-2 to TRBJ2-7; weak D call: TRBD1 (5 bases). Germline CDR1 reads SGHTA; CDR2 reads FQGNSA. This CDR3 contains 13 residues. The V and J ends lost 8 bases and 5 bases respectively, with 16 bases between them. The CDR3 is CASAFRVGDEQYF. CDR3 bases: TGTGCCAGCGCCTTCAGGGTAGGGGACGAGCAGTACTTC.

This clonotype was picked up one time. The chain joins TRBV11-2 to TRBJ2-5; 8 nucleotides agree with TRBD1. Germline CDR1 SGHAT, CDR2 FQNNGV. The CDR3 totals 15 residues. The junction had 2 bases not matched to a gene; V was cut back by 0 bases and J by 2 bases. The CDR3 loop reads CASSLDGQGQETQYF. The CDR3 region has the DNA TGTGCCAGCAGCTTAGATGGACAGGGACAAGAGACCCAGTACTTC.

The chain carries TRBV27 and TRBJ1-1, with D perhaps matching TRBD1 (5 bases). CDR1 and CDR2 (germline): MNHEY, SMNVEV (reference sequence). With 2 bases removed from V and 6 bases from J, the gap between germline ends came to 16 bases. CDR3 size: 15 residues. Written as DNA, the CDR3 is TGTGCCAGCAGTTTACGGGCCAGGGTGATTCCTGAAGCTTTCTTT. It yields the protein CASSLRARVIPEAFF.

This clonotype was picked up many times. The chain combines TRBV27 with TRBJ2-7, with D perhaps TRBD2 (5 bases). This CDR3 is built from 16 residues. Trimming removed 1 base at V and 4 bases at J, with 17 bases between. In germline, CDR1 is MNHEY, CDR2 SMNVEV (reference sequence). The CDR3 DNA follows: TGTGCCAGCAGTTTATACGGGGTCAGCGGAAATTACGAGCAGTACTTC. Translating gives CASSLYGVSGNYEQYF.

There are many counts of this clonotype. The genes are TRBV28 and TRBJ1-6; D ambiguous. Deletions cut 3 bases from V and 3 bases from J, with 6 bases between. This CDR3 has 14 amino acids. Germline V lookup: CDR1 MDHEN, CDR2 SYDVKM. CDR3 DNA: TGTGCCAGCAGTTTTCTTCACTATAATTCACCCCTCCACTTT. This translates into CASSFLHYNSPLHF.

Remarks on this clonotype: At one end, the junction sequence differs from germline, possibly due to a read error. The V and J genes are TRBV4-1 and TRBJ2-5; tentatively, D is TRBD1 (5 bases). CDR1 and CDR2 from the germline V gene are MGHRA and YSYEKL. There are 14 residues in the CDR3. In DNA, the CDR3 is TGCGCCATCAGCCAAGGGGTGTACCAAGAGACCCTGTACTTC. This sequence encodes CAISQGVYQETLYF.

The table lists this clonotype with a few counts. V and J are TRBV4-2 and TRBJ2-2; unclear D gene. The V gene's germline CDR1 is LGHNA and CDR2 YNFKEQ. With 0 bases removed from V and 7 bases from J, the gap between germline ends came to 9 bases. The CDR3 runs 14 residues. The CDR3 DNA sequence: TGTGCCAGCAGCCAAGAGGGTCCTCGCGGGGAGCTGTTTTTT. Translated: CASSQEGPRGELFF.

V gene TRBV6-2 or TRBV6-3 combines with J gene TRBJ2-7, with 8 bases identical to TRBD1. This CDR3 spans 12 amino acids. Germline CDR1 and CDR2: MNHEY and SVGEGT. The junction had 1 base not matched to a gene; V was cut back by 4 bases and J by 5 bases. DNA of the CDR3: TGTGCCAGCAGTTTCAGGGGGCACGAGCAGTACTTC. Translation gives CASSFRGHEQYF.

This clonotype was seen at least ten times. The V gene is TRBV28, the J gene TRBJ1-3; 9 positions match TRBD1. V was pared by 3 bases and J by 4 bases, with 7 bases of the junction left unmatched. Germline V gene data show CDR1 as MDHEN and CDR2 as SYDVKM. This CDR3 is built from 16 residues. Written as DNA, the CDR3 is TGTGCCAGCAGTTTGGAACAGGGGGCGTCGGGAAACACCATATATTTT. Protein sequence: CASSLEQGASGNTIYF.

In its sample, this clonotype was seen many times. The genes are TRBV7-2 and TRBJ2-7; D uncertain. The CDR3 is 15 residues long. V was pared by 1 base and J by 5 bases, with 15 bases between. Germline V gene lookup returns CDR1 SGHTA and CDR2 FQGNSA. The CDR3 reads CASSLVSGRTNEQYF. The CDR3 coding sequence is TGTGCCAGCAGCTTAGTTTCCGGGCGGACGAACGAGCAGTACTTC.

The genes are TRBV30 and TRBJ1-5; D ambiguous. The V and J ends lost 0 bases and 5 bases respectively, with 8 bases between them. Germline values: CDR1 GTSNPN, CDR2 SVGIG (reference sequence). The CDR3 covers 13 residues. The CDR3 reads CAWSVDRYQPQHF. DNA of the CDR3: TGTGCCTGGAGTGTAGACCGATATCAGCCCCAGCATTTT.